The 16 T cell receptor beta chains reported below all come from one sample, sequenced in a study of cytomegalovirus exposure and HLA in healthy donors. Primers for the PCR totalled 60 Vbeta and 13 Jbeta. Sequenced by immunoSEQ multiplex PCR; TCRdb stores in-frame clones only, minus some. The sample includes roughly 200,000 clones, about four fifths of them seen just once. Sequencing was performed on PBMCs. The receptors stem from a female donor in good health and CMV-seronegative.

Points on this clone: With a much larger clone just one base away, this may be a read error. This chain joins TRBV9 and TRBJ2-7; 7 bases agree with TRBD2. Germline assignment: CDR1 SGDLS and CDR2 YYNGEE. Losses at the gene ends were 0 bases for V and 7 bases for J; bases not matched to a gene: 13. The CDR3 loop spans 16 amino acids. CDR3 nucleotides: TGTGCCAGCAGCGTAGTCGGGACTAACCCCTACAATGAGCAGTACTTC. This gives the protein CASSVVGTNPYNEQYF.

The rearrangement uses TRBV30 and TRBJ2-2; possibly TRBD2 for D (6 bases). Trimming pared 0 bases from V and 6 bases from J, leaving 14 bases between. Germline CDR1 and CDR2: GTSNPN and SVGIG (reference sequence). The CDR3 extends over 15 amino acids. The CDR3 loop is CAWSVTRGPSGELFF. The CDR3 DNA is TGTGCCTGGAGTGTGACTAGGGGACCCTCCGGGGAGCTGTTTTTT.

This clone appeared a few times. The chain combines TRBV14 with TRBJ1-1; TRBD1 aligns across 7 bases. Trimming took 0 bases from V and 5 from J; bases not matched to a gene: 9. CDR3 size: 16 residues. In germline, CDR1 is SGHDN, CDR2 FVKESK. The CDR3 is CASSQDPPDRATEAFF. The CDR3 nucleotides read TGTGCCAGCAGCCAAGACCCACCTGACAGGGCTACTGAAGCTTTCTTT.

The chain employs TRBV7-3 and TRBJ2-3; D may be TRBD1 (5 bases). Looked up from germline, CDR1 is SGHTA and CDR2 is FQGTGA. CDR3 length: 13 amino acids. Trimming stripped 4 bases from V and 1 base from J, with 6 bases between. The CDR3 region is CASSSRGTDTQYF. The DNA of the CDR3 is TGTGCCAGCAGCTCCAGGGGCACAGATACGCAGTATTTT. Based on the CDR3 plus reference TRBV7-3 and TRBJ2-3, the full variable domain is GAGVSQTPSNKVTEKGKYVELRCDPISGHTALYWYRQSLGQGPEFLIYFQGTGAADDSGLPNDRFFAVRPEGSVSTLKIQRTERGDSAVYLCASSSRGTDTQYFGPGTRLTVL.

This chain uses TRBV15 with TRBJ2-7; D might be TRBD1 (5 bases). CDR1 is LNHNV, CDR2 YYDKDF, per germline (reference sequence). CDR3 length: 15 amino acids. The germline V and J ends were trimmed by 1 base and 1 base, with 11 bases remaining between them. This CDR3 is CATSRGGPPSYEQYF. The CDR3 bases are TGTGCCACCAGCAGAGGGGGCCCCCCTTCCTACGAGCAGTACTTC.

The chain combines TRBV6-4 with TRBJ2-7, with TRBD2 matching 9 bases. J lost 0 bases, V lost 5 bases, and 5 bases had no gene match. The CDR3 has 15 residues. Germline CDR1 is MRHNA and CDR2 is SNTAGT. The CDR3 loop is CASSSSAGGSYEQYF. The CDR3 region has the DNA TGTGCCAGCAGTTCATCAGCGGGGGGCTCCTACGAGCAGTACTTC.

This clone turned up a few times. The V call is TRBV5-1, the J call TRBJ2-7, with 8 bases aligning to TRBD2. The J segment lost 1 base and the V segment lost 3 bases, leaving 3 bases of the junction unmatched. Germline V gene lookup returns CDR1 SGHRS and CDR2 YFSETQ. CDR3 length: 14 residues. The CDR3 sequence: CASSSPSGSYEQYF. DNA for the CDR3: TGCGCCAGCAGCTCCCCTAGCGGGTCCTACGAGCAGTACTTC.

The chain employs TRBV7-3 and TRBJ1-1, with unresolved D. The germline gives CDR1 SGHTA, CDR2 FQGTGA. The CDR3 runs 13 residues. The germline V and J ends were trimmed by 2 bases and 0 bases, with 4 bases remaining between them. CDR3 in amino acids: CASSLQLNTEAFF. CDR3 bases: TGTGCCAGCAGCTTACAGTTGAACACTGAAGCTTTCTTT.

The chain joins TRBV6-5 to TRBJ2-7; TRBD2 matches at 9 bases. The germline CDR1 and CDR2 sequences are MNHEY and SVGAGI. J was trimmed by 2 bases and V by 0 bases; bases with no gene match: 5. The CDR3 has 16 residues. The CDR3, as DNA: TGTGCCAGCAGTTACTCGGCTAGCGGGGCCCCCTACGAGCAGTACTTC. Translated: CASSYSASGAPYEQYF.

The chain carries TRBV7-6 and TRBJ2-3; a weak D match, TRBD1 (6 bases). Germline CDR1 reads SGHVS; CDR2 reads FNYEAQ. The CDR3 has 16 residues. V was cut by 0 bases and J by 1 base, with 11 bases left in between. This CDR3 is CASSLATGVGTDTQYF. CDR3 DNA sequence: TGTGCCAGCAGCTTAGCGACAGGAGTAGGCACAGATACGCAGTATTTT. The full variable domain, with the rest looked up from reference TRBV7-6 and TRBJ2-3, is GAGVSQSPRYKVTKRGQDVALRCDPISGHVSLYWYRQALGQGPEFLTYFNYEAQQDKSGLPNDRFSAERPEGSISTLTIQRTEQRDSAMYRCASSLATGVGTDTQYFGPGTRLTVL.

This clone was seen a few times. Other DNA sequences of this sample code for an identical CDR3. This chain uses TRBV5-1 with TRBJ2-7; D perhaps matches TRBD1 (5 bases). Germline assignment: CDR1 SGHRS and CDR2 YFSETQ. The CDR3 contains 14 residues. Trimming left V 3 bases short and J 0 bases short, with 10 bases between. The CDR3 sequence: CASSSQGTSYEQYF. In nucleotides, the CDR3 is TGCGCCAGCAGCTCTCAGGGAACCTCCTACGAGCAGTACTTC.

This clone is medium-sized within its sample. The chain has TRBV2 and TRBJ2-7; TRBD2 might be the D (6 bases). This CDR3 contains 11 residues. Trimming stripped 6 bases from V and 10 bases from J, with 13 bases between. Germline CDR1 reads SNHLY; CDR2 reads FYNNEI. The CDR3 region is CASSATGEQYF. The DNA for the CDR3 is TGTGCCAGCAGCGCCACGGGAGAACAGTACTTC.

The chain is built from TRBV25-1 and TRBJ1-4, with unresolved D. Trimming left V 5 bases short and J 7 bases short, with 5 bases between. There are 11 residues in the CDR3. Germline-derived CDR1 and CDR2 are MGHDK and SYGVNS. The CDR3 nucleotides are TGTGCCAGCAGTTTCGGTGAAAAACTGTTTTTT. Amino acid sequence: CASSFGEKLFF.

The gene calls are TRBV27 and TRBJ1-4; D remains ambiguous. The CDR3 is 13 amino acids. V was trimmed by 5 bases and J by 4 bases, leaving 8 bases between them. Germline V CDR1 and CDR2: MNHEY, SMNVEV (reference sequence). CDR3 loop: CASSPTYNEKLFF. As DNA, the CDR3 is TGTGCCAGCAGTCCAACCTATAATGAAAAACTGTTTTTT.

The rearrangement joins TRBV11-3 to TRBJ2-7; D gene ambiguous. This CDR3 is 14 amino acids long. Between the trimmed V and J ends, which lost 5 bases and 6 bases, there was a span of 17 bases. Germline V CDR1 and CDR2: SGHNT, YENEEA. CDR3 amino acids: CASSQLASQAEQYF. CDR3 sequence (DNA): TGTGCCAGCAGCCAACTCGCGAGCCAGGCCGAGCAGTACTTC.

The chain is built from TRBV6-1 and TRBJ1-5; perhaps TRBD1 as D (5 bases). With 2 bases removed from V and 6 bases from J, the gap between germline ends came to 11 bases. Germline CDR1 MNHNS, CDR2 SASEGT. CDR3 length: 14 residues. CDR3 loop: CASSERGGSQPQHF. The CDR3 DNA is TGTGCCAGCAGTGAAAGGGGCGGGAGTCAGCCCCAGCATTTT.